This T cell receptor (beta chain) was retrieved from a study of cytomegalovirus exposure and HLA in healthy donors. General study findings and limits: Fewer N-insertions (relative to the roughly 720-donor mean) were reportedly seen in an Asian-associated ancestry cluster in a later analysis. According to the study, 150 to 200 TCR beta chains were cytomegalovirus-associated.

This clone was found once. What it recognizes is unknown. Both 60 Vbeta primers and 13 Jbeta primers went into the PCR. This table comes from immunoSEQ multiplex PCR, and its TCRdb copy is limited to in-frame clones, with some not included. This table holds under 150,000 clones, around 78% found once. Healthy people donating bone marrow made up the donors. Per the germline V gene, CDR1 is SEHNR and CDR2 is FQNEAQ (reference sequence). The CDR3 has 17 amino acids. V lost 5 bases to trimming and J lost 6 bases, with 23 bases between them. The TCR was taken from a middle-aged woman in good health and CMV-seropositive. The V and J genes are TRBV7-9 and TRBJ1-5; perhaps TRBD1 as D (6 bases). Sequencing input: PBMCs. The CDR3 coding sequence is TGTGCCAGCAGCGGATACGGGACACCACCCGGCAGTCAGCCCCAGCATTTT. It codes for CASSGYGTPPGSQPQHF.